These 20 T cell receptor beta chains originate from one sample sequenced in a study of blood T cell repertoires in COVID-19. The protocol was immunoSEQ multiplex PCR, while the TCRdb copy is restricted to in-frame clones and leaves out a portion. The sample carries 270,000 or so clones, about four fifths recorded once. Sequenced: PBMCs or T cells enriched from blood (not recorded which). Receptor source: a middle-aged man who had recovered from COVID-19.

The rearrangement joins TRBV6-5 to TRBJ1-4; perhaps TRBD1 as D (5 bases). The CDR3 length is 14 residues. V dropped 9 bases and J dropped 2 bases, with 13 bases sitting between them. Per germline, CDR1 MNHEY and CDR2 SVGAGI. For the CDR3, the DNA is TGTGCCAGTGGACGGGGGTGGACTAATGAAAAACTGTTTTTT. It is translated as CASGRGWTNEKLFF.

This chain uses TRBV5-1 with TRBJ2-5; TRBD2 agrees at 11 bases. Trimming took 3 bases from V and 5 from J; bases not matched to a gene: 6. CDR3 length equals 15 residues. The germline CDR1 and CDR2 sequences are SGHRS and YFSETQ. This CDR3 reads CASSSKLAGDETQYF. The CDR3 DNA is TGCGCCAGCAGCTCGAAACTAGCGGGAGATGAGACCCAGTACTTC.

This chain links TRBV6-5 with TRBJ2-5; 8 positions agree with TRBD1. This CDR3 comprises 14 residues. CDR1 and CDR2 (germline): MNHEY, SVGAGI. V was pared by 7 bases and J by 1 base, with 5 bases of the junction left unmatched. The CDR3 region has the DNA TGTGCCAGCATCCAGGGGGCAGGCCAAGAGACCCAGTACTTC. It translates to CASIQGAGQETQYF.

This clone was picked up a small number of times. This rearrangement joins TRBV19 to TRBJ2-1; TRBD2 aligns across 8 bases. The CDR3 runs to 14 residues. Losses at the gene ends were 5 bases for V and 11 bases for J; bases not matched to a gene: 11. Germline lookup yields CDR1 LNHDA and CDR2 SQIVND (reference sequence). The CDR3 reads CASSGELAVVKQFF. The CDR3 nucleotides read TGTGCCAGTAGTGGGGAACTAGCGGTAGTCAAGCAGTTCTTC.

The CDR3 sequence: CASSSGGYTEAFF. CDR3 coding DNA: TGTGCCAGCAGTTCAGGGGGGTACACTGAAGCTTTCTTT. The chain has TRBV12-3 or TRBV12-4 and TRBJ1-1; 7 nucleotides agree with TRBD1. The ends lost 4 bases at V and 3 bases at J; junction bases unmatched: 2. This CDR3 spans 13 amino acids.

This chain uses TRBV5-4 with TRBJ1-4; 8 nucleotides align to TRBD1. The germline CDR1 and CDR2 sequences are SGHNT and YYREEE (reference sequence). V was pared by 3 bases and J by 3 bases, with 1 base of the junction left unmatched. CDR3 length equals 14 residues. The CDR3 is CASSSQGANEKLFF. The CDR3 DNA follows: TGTGCCAGCAGCTCACAGGGGGCTAATGAAAAACTGTTTTTT.

This clone is a singleton in its sample. The V gene is TRBV29-1, the J gene TRBJ1-5; D is possibly TRBD1 (5 bases). Germline V lookup: CDR1 SQVTM, CDR2 ANQGSEA. This CDR3 has 14 residues. Trimming stripped 1 base from V and 1 base from J, with 8 bases between. The CDR3 is CSVEVGGSNQPQHF. The DNA of the CDR3 is TGCAGCGTTGAAGTCGGGGGAAGCAATCAGCCCCAGCATTTT.

The J gene is TRBJ2-7, the V gene TRBV10-3; 9 bases fit TRBD2. J was trimmed by 7 bases and V by 2 bases; bases with no gene match: 6. CDR3 size: 14 residues. CDR1 is ENHRY and CDR2 is SYGVKD in the germline V gene. The CDR3 sequence: CAISEAGGPREQYF. The CDR3, as DNA: TGTGCCATCAGTGAGGCGGGAGGGCCGAGGGAGCAGTACTTC.

The rearrangement uses TRBV6-2 or TRBV6-3 and TRBJ2-5; 7 bases are a match to TRBD2. Germline V gene sequence: CDR1 MNHEY, CDR2 SVGEGT. Trimming at V came to 4 bases and at J to 0 bases, leaving 8 bases not matched to a gene. The length of the CDR3 is 16 residues. The CDR3 reads CASSSVGGGHQETQYF. The CDR3 DNA reads as TGTGCCAGCAGTTCCGTTGGCGGGGGACACCAAGAGACCCAGTACTTC.

The chain carries TRBV4-2 and TRBJ2-3; TRBD1 is a possible D gene (6 bases). Germline CDR1 and CDR2: LGHNA and YNFKEQ. The CDR3 contains 17 residues. V was cut by 0 bases and J by 0 bases, with 13 bases left in between. The CDR3 bases are TGTGCCAGCAGCCAAGATCCGCAGGGGCGCAGCACAGATACGCAGTATTTT. Translating gives CASSQDPQGRSTDTQYF.

The chain is built from TRBV5-6 and TRBJ2-1; the D gene is possibly TRBD1 (5 bases). This CDR3 is built from 16 residues. The V end lost 5 bases, the J end lost 0 bases, and 15 bases lay between the germline ends. Germline assignment: CDR1 SGHDT and CDR2 YYEEEE. CDR3 sequence (DNA): TGTGCCAGCAGTTATCGGACACTCAACTCCTACAATGAGCAGTTCTTC. Protein: CASSYRTLNSYNEQFF.

The DNA of the CDR3 is TGTGCCAGCTCACAGGGGCTTGGGTACCAAGAGACCCAGTACTTC. Its protein is CASSQGLGYQETQYF. V and J are TRBV18 and TRBJ2-5; maybe TRBD1 (5 bases). The CDR3 covers 15 residues. The V end was cut by 4 bases, the J end by 0 bases, with 12 bases between. Germline assignment: CDR1 KGHSH and CDR2 LQKENI.

The chain links TRBV5-1 to TRBJ1-1, with a weak D call TRBD1 (5 bases). CDR3 length equals 15 residues. Per germline, CDR1 SGHRS and CDR2 YFSETQ. Trimming left V 3 bases short and J 3 bases short, with 15 bases between. The CDR3 protein is CASSWGGNWDTEAFF. CDR3 bases: TGCGCCAGCAGCTGGGGCGGTAACTGGGACACTGAAGCTTTCTTT.

This chain connects TRBV7-2 to TRBJ2-1; a weak D match, TRBD2 (5 bases). CDR1 and CDR2 from the germline V gene are SGHTA and FQGNSA. This CDR3 has 15 residues. V lost 2 bases, J lost 4 bases, and 12 bases lay in between. CDR3 sequence reads: CASSLTAGDYNEQFF. Here the CDR3 DNA reads TGTGCCAGCAGCTTAACGGCGGGCGATTACAATGAGCAGTTCTTC.

The chain employs TRBV6-2 or TRBV6-3 and TRBJ2-7, with no clear D. Germline V gives CDR1 MNHEY, CDR2 SVGEGT. The CDR3 has 12 amino acids. Trimming took off 0 bases at V and 4 bases at J, with 4 bases between the two ends. In nucleotides, the CDR3 is TGTGCCAGCAGTTACTCCCGGTACGAGCAGTACTTC. Its protein is CASSYSRYEQYF.

V usage is TRBV3-1 (or the pseudogene TRBV3-2) and J usage is TRBJ2-5; 8 bases map to TRBD2. V was clipped by 0 bases and J by 2 bases; unmatched bases: 5. Germline V lookup: CDR1 LGHDT, CDR2 YNNKEL (reference sequence). This CDR3 has 16 residues. The CDR3 nucleotides read TGTGCCAGCAGCCAAGATTTAATAGCGGGACAAGAGACCCAGTACTTC. This translates into CASSQDLIAGQETQYF.

The CDR3, as DNA: TGTGCCAGCAGCATCAAGAGGTGGGACAGGTACCAAGAGACCCAGTACTTC. Amino acids: CASSIKRWDRYQETQYF. The rearrangement links TRBV7-9 to TRBJ2-5; TRBD1 matches at 8 bases. Unmatched junction bases numbered 11, after V lost 5 bases and J lost 0 bases. From germline, CDR1 is SEHNR and CDR2 FQNEAQ (reference sequence). The CDR3 is 17 amino acids.

This sequence joins TRBV28 and TRBJ1-2; D is unclear. CDR1 is MDHEN and CDR2 is SYDVKM in the germline V gene. The V and J ends lost 4 bases and 2 bases respectively, with 14 bases between them. CDR3 size: 15 residues. The CDR3 region has the DNA TGTGCCAGCAGTTCTCGTGGGCCACGAAACTATGGCTACACCTTC. This codes for CASSSRGPRNYGYTF.

CDR3 coding DNA: TGCGCCAGCAGCAGGGGACAGGGGGGTCAGCCCCAGCATTTT. Residues: CASSRGQGGQPQHF. The chain recombines TRBV5-1 with TRBJ1-5; 11 positions agree with TRBD1. V shed 4 bases and J 6 bases; nucleotides not matched to a gene: 3. CDR1 SGHRS and CDR2 YFSETQ come from the germline V gene. The CDR3 totals 14 residues.

The chain employs TRBV25-1 and TRBJ1-1, with D perhaps TRBD1 (6 bases). The germline V gene encodes CDR1 MGHDK and CDR2 SYGVNS. V was trimmed by 6 bases and J by 2 bases, leaving 10 bases between them. The CDR3 sequence is 13 residues long. As DNA, the CDR3 is TGTGCCAGCAGCCAGGGGTTTAACACTGAAGCTTTCTTT. As protein: CASSQGFNTEAFF.